The 9 T cell receptor beta chains below come from one sample, sequenced in a study of shared clonotypes between healthy human individuals. TCRdb's table, derived via immunoSEQ multiplex PCR, lists solely in-frame clones and lacks some. The repertoire holds 2 million to 2.5 million clones, with approximately 93% as singletons. Specimen: naive CD4+ T cells from PBMCs. Documented subset: CD45RA+ positively selected. These receptors all stem from a man between 18 and 35 years old in good health. Some clones in this sample may be carry-over from other donors' samples.

The rearrangement links TRBV7-6 to TRBJ1-4; a possible D gene is TRBD1 (6 bases). Trimming cost V 3 bases and J 5 bases, with 7 bases left between them. The CDR3 is made up of 13 amino acids. The germline V gene encodes CDR1 SGHVS and CDR2 FNYEAQ. The CDR3: CASSFTGNEKLFF. CDR3 nucleotide sequence: TGTGCCAGCAGCTTCACAGGGAATGAAAAACTGTTTTTT.

This sequence joins TRBV6-6 and TRBJ1-3; 7 bases are a match to TRBD1. CDR3 size: 14 residues. CDR1 and CDR2 from the germline V gene are MNHNY and SVGAGI (reference sequence). V gave up 6 bases and J gave up 0 bases; unmatched junction bases: 2. The CDR3 sequence is CASRRDSSGNTIYF. CDR3 coding DNA: TGTGCCAGCAGACGGGACAGCTCTGGAAACACCATATATTTT.

V usage is TRBV28 and J usage is TRBJ2-4; 8 positions match TRBD1. The CDR3 contains 16 residues. Germline CDR1 and CDR2: MDHEN and SYDVKM. The V gene end was trimmed by 6 bases and the J gene end by 1 base; junction bases not matched to a gene: 8. The CDR3 reads CASSRQGMAAKNIQYF. DNA of the CDR3: TGTGCCAGCAGCCGACAGGGGATGGCCGCCAAAAACATTCAGTACTTC.

The chain carries TRBV2 and TRBJ2-1; D is uncertain. Germline V gene sequence: CDR1 SNHLY, CDR2 FYNNEI. The CDR3 contains 11 residues. The V and J ends lost 4 bases and 6 bases respectively, with 4 bases between them. DNA of the CDR3: TGTGCCAGCAGTGGTCGCAATGAGCAGTTCTTC. Translated: CASSGRNEQFF.

The V and J genes are TRBV27 and TRBJ2-7, with D unresolved. There are 16 residues in the CDR3. Germline V lookup: CDR1 MNHEY, CDR2 SMNVEV (reference sequence). The V gene lost 5 bases and the J gene lost 4 bases, with 21 bases spanning the gap. The CDR3 nucleotides are TGTGCCAGCAGTCCCGGTCGCGAGCTACTTACTTACGAGCAGTACTTC. It yields the protein CASSPGRELLTYEQYF.

The V and J genes are TRBV7-2 and TRBJ2-1; TRBD2 agrees at 10 bases. The CDR3 totals 15 residues. J was trimmed by 5 bases and V by 7 bases; bases with no gene match: 8. CDR1 is SGHTA, CDR2 FQGNSA, per germline. The CDR3: CASKQPGLAHNEQFF. CDR3 bases: TGTGCCAGCAAACAACCGGGACTAGCGCACAATGAGCAGTTCTTC.

A remark on this clone: This CDR3 is also generated by other DNA sequences in the sample. J is TRBJ1-4 and V is TRBV6-5; possibly TRBD1 for D (6 bases). The CDR3 has 15 amino acids. V shed 6 bases and J shed 0 bases, with 11 bases lying between them. The V gene's germline CDR1 is MNHEY and CDR2 SVGAGI. The CDR3 loop reads CASRRTAATNEKLFF. The DNA for the CDR3 is TGTGCCAGCAGGAGGACAGCCGCAACTAATGAAAAACTGTTTTTT.

The chain has TRBV11-3 and TRBJ1-2; no clear D gene. The germline V and J ends were trimmed by 0 bases and 1 base, with 9 bases remaining between them. The CDR3 contains 15 residues. Germline assignment: CDR1 SGHNT and CDR2 YENEEA. CDR3 nucleotides: TGTGCCAGCAGCTTAGATCTATCGGTTAACTATGGCTACACCTTC. Protein product: CASSLDLSVNYGYTF.

V gene TRBV2 combines with J gene TRBJ1-5, with a weak D call TRBD1 (5 bases). Germline lookup yields CDR1 SNHLY and CDR2 FYNNEI. The CDR3 consists of 14 residues. V was shortened by 5 bases and J by 4 bases, with 12 bases between the two germline ends. The CDR3, as DNA: TGTGCCAGCAGTCGCGGGACGGGTAATCAGCCCCAGCATTTT. Encoded protein: CASSRGTGNQPQHF.